Below, one T cell receptor (beta chain) is given with its context. These data originate in a study of T cell repertoires in cytomegalovirus infection. V lost 7 bases and J 0 bases, leaving 13 bases between the germline ends. The CDR3 totals 16 residues. Per germline, CDR1 LNHNV and CDR2 YYDKDF (reference sequence). TCRdb itself ran the reads through MiXCR, one entry per CDR3 protein. The data show under 800,000 distinct CDR3 sequences, less than 25% seen once. The source is a human donor in good health (CMV status not recorded). Some clones in this sample may be carry-over from other donors' samples. This rearrangement joins TRBV15 to TRBJ2-6; D might be TRBD1 (5 bases). What was sequenced was CD8+ T cells from PBMCs. The CDR3 reads CATTGLDISGANVLTF. CDR3 DNA sequence: TGTGCCACCACAGGGTTGGATATCTCTGGGGCCAACGTCCTGACTTTC.